The 7 T cell receptor beta chains below were found in one sample sequenced in a study of T cells after yellow fever vaccination. TCRdb ran MiXCR on the 5' RACE reads and lists one entry per CDR3 protein. The sample holds roughly 250,000 distinct CDR3 sequences, 10% to 15% seen once. The specimen was CD4+ T cells sorted from PBMCs, collected 45 days after the yellow fever booster vaccination. The receptor set was obtained from a man in his thirties or forties who received the YFV17D yellow fever vaccine.

V is TRBV5-1 and J is TRBJ2-2; the match to TRBD1 covers 7 bases. The CDR3 contains 16 residues. The germline gives CDR1 SGHRS, CDR2 YFSETQ. J lost 3 bases, V lost 4 bases, and 9 bases had no gene match. The chain's CDR3 is CASSPKGQSHTGELFF. The CDR3 nucleotides are TGCGCCAGCAGCCCGAAGGGACAGTCACACACCGGGGAGCTGTTTTTT.

This clonotype has just a few counts. V and J are TRBV27 and TRBJ2-7; possibly TRBD1 for D (7 bases). This CDR3 has 14 residues. Trimming removed 3 bases from V and 1 base from J, with 10 bases in between. CDR1 MNHEY and CDR2 SMNVEV come from the germline V gene (reference sequence). The CDR3 sequence: CASSFAGQSYEQYF. DNA for the CDR3: TGTGCCAGCAGTTTCGCGGGACAGTCCTACGAGCAGTACTTC.

CDR3 loop: CASREQLPSSYEQYF. The CDR3 DNA is TGTGCCAGCAGGGAACAGCTCCCAAGCTCCTACGAGCAGTACTTC. The chain recombines TRBV2 with TRBJ2-7; no clear D. CDR1 SNHLY and CDR2 FYNNEI come from the germline V gene. This CDR3 is 15 amino acids long. V shed 6 bases and J shed 0 bases, with 15 bases lying between them. Filled out from reference TRBV2 and TRBJ2-7, the complete variable domain reads EPEVTQTPSHQVTQMGQEVILRCVPISNHLYFYWYRQILGQKVEFLVSFYNNEISEKSEIFDDQFSVERPDGSNFTLKIRSTKLEDSAMYFCASREQLPSSYEQYFGPGTRLTVT.

This clonotype has more than one count but fewer than ten. This sequence joins TRBV10-2 and TRBJ2-4, with D unresolved. The CDR3 is 15 residues long. The germline gives CDR1 WSHSY, CDR2 SAAADI. Trimming took off 3 bases at V and 2 bases at J, with 11 bases between the two ends. As DNA, the CDR3 is TGCGCCAGCAGTGATGGTCCCCAGACCAAAAACATTCAGTACTTC. This translates into CASSDGPQTKNIQYF.

In this sample, this clonotype turned up a few times. This chain links TRBV20-1 with TRBJ2-6; the D gene is possibly TRBD2 (7 bases). Germline V gene sequence: CDR1 DFQATT, CDR2 SNEGSKA (reference sequence). V was clipped by 6 bases and J by 0 bases, with 21 bases between them. The CDR3 totals 18 residues. The CDR3: CSANEGGPRVSGANVLTF. The CDR3 DNA sequence: TGCAGTGCCAATGAGGGGGGGCCGCGAGTCTCTGGGGCCAACGTCCTGACTTTC.

This clonotype occurred a few times. This chain links TRBV12-3 or TRBV12-4 with TRBJ1-5, with 7 bases that match TRBD1. With V trimmed by 6 bases and J by 9 bases, 5 bases remained unmatched. The CDR3 is 12 amino acids. The CDR3 protein is CASSRTGPPQHF. DNA of the CDR3: TGTGCCAGCAGCCGGACAGGCCCGCCCCAGCATTTT.

This sequence joins TRBV12-3 or TRBV12-4 and TRBJ2-5, with 14 bases that match TRBD2. J gave up 5 bases and V 5 bases, and 4 bases lay outside the gene matches. The length of the CDR3 is 15 residues. The CDR3 DNA is TGTGCCAGCAGTCGGACTAGCGGGAGGCGGGAGACCCAGTACTTC. Protein sequence: CASSRTSGRRETQYF.